These T cell receptor beta chains were read from a single sample in a study of neurological immune-mediated disorders. TCRdb redid the calling of the 5' RACE reads with MiXCR, one entry per CDR3 protein. The sample has 60,000 to 90,000 distinct CDR3 sequences; roughly a tenth are singletons. Sequenced input: PBMCs. The receptors derive from a young man in good health. CDR3s include the opening cysteine and the closing phenylalanine or tryptophan. The D gene is left open where the match is weak. A row's size may be missing; if present it is once, few, many or a size class.

TRBV29-1	TRBJ1-5	many	NA	TGCAGCGCCCAGGACGGGGTAAATCAGCCCCAGCATTTT	CSAQDGVNQPQHF
TRBV14	TRBJ1-5	many	NA	TGTGCCAGCAGCCCCCCCTTCAATCAGCCCCAGCATTTT	CASSPPFNQPQHF
TRBV13	TRBJ2-7	many	TRBD2	TGTGCCAGTAGCGGACTAGCGGGGGACTACGAGCAGTACTTC	CASSGLAGDYEQYF
TRBV30	TRBJ2-7	many	NA	TGTGCCTGGAGTGTAAACAGCTACGAGCAGTACTTC	CAWSVNSYEQYF
TRBV12-3/TRBV12-4	TRBJ2-7	many	NA	TGTGCCAGCAGTTTTTTGCCGACGAGTTCCGAGCAGTACTTC	CASSFLPTSSEQYF
TRBV27	TRBJ2-5	many	NA	TGTGCCAGCAGTTTAGGCCGTGGAGGCGCGGGTAAAGAGACCCAGTACTTC	CASSLGRGGAGKETQYF
TRBV20-1	TRBJ2-2	many	TRBD1	TGCAGTGCTAGAGATTTTCTTCGAGGGACAGCGAACACCGGGGAGCTGTTTTTT	CSARDFLRGTANTGELFF
TRBV28	TRBJ2-7	many	NA	TGTGCCAGCAGTGTATCATTGGGTGAGCAGTACTTC	CASSVSLGEQYF
TRBV7-2	TRBJ1-1	many	NA	TGTGCCAGCAGCATAGAAGGGACGTTCGAAGCTTTCTTT	CASSIEGTFEAFF
TRBV7-9	TRBJ2-1	NA	NA	TGTGCCAGCAGCTTAGAAACAGGCGTCAATGAGCAGTTCTTC	CASSLETGVNEQFF
TRBV20-1	TRBJ2-7	few	NA	TGCAGTGCTAGTTATCTGGAAAACCGCCTCTCCTACGAGCAGTACTTC	CSASYLENRLSYEQYF
TRBV5-1	TRBJ2-3	few	TRBD1	TGCGCCAGCAGTATGACAGGGCCCCGAGATACGCAGTATTTT	CASSMTGPRDTQYF
TRBV7-3	TRBJ2-7	many	TRBD2	TGTGCCAGCAGCCCCCAGGGGACTAGCGGAGGAGTTTACGAGCAGTACTTC	CASSPQGTSGGVYEQYF
TRBV28	TRBJ2-1	once	NA	TGTGCCAGCAGGCCTATCGTGGGAGAGAGAAATGAGCAGTTCTTC	CASRPIVGERNEQFF
TRBV7-9	TRBJ2-1	many	TRBD2	TGTGCCAGCAGCTTAGTACTAGCGGGAACCAACGATGAGCAGTTCTTC	CASSLVLAGTNDEQFF
TRBV20-1	TRBJ2-7	many	TRBD2	TGCAGTGCTAGAGACCCTAAGGGAGGGTCAAGTTACGAGCAGTACTTC	CSARDPKGGSSYEQYF
TRBV5-1	TRBJ2-2	many	TRBD2	TGCGCCAGCAGCTTTACTATGACTAGCGGGGGAAACACCGGGGAGCTGTTTTTT	CASSFTMTSGGNTGELFF
TRBV11-2	TRBJ2-3	NA	NA	TGTGCCAGCAGCTTAGATCTGGATCTGGATACGCAGTATTTT	CASSLDLDLDTQYF
TRBV20-1	TRBJ2-7	many	NA	TGCAGTGCTAGGCACCCGGGGAAGGGGTACGAGCAGTACTTC	CSARHPGKGYEQYF
TRBV10-3	TRBJ2-3	many	NA	TGTGCCATCAGTGAGAGGCCTCTGGACAGCACAGATACGCAGTATTTT	CAISERPLDSTDTQYF
TRBV20-1	TRBJ2-1	many	TRBD2	TGCAGTGCCAAAGCGGGAGGGATCTACAATGAGCAGTTCTTC	CSAKAGGIYNEQFF
TRBV20-1	TRBJ2-3	many	NA	TGCAGTGCTAGCATGGGGGTTAGTTCAGATACGCAGTATTTT	CSASMGVSSDTQYF
TRBV10-1	TRBJ2-3	many	NA	TGCGCCAGCAGTGAGTTGGTGGGAGTTAGCCCAGATACGCAGTATTTT	CASSELVGVSPDTQYF
TRBV20-1	TRBJ1-1	once	NA	TGCAGTGCTAGGGACAGTATGAACACTGAAGCTTTCTTT	CSARDSMNTEAFF
TRBV7-9	TRBJ2-1	NA	TRBD2	TGTGCCAGCAGCCCCCGTAGAGGGACTAGCGGGAGGGTGTCCTACAATGAGCTGTTCTTC	CASSPRRGTSGRVSYNELFF
TRBV10-3	TRBJ2-4	many	NA	TGTGCCATCAGTCATAGCGGTGTGGAAGAAAACATTCAGTACTTC	CAISHSGVEENIQYF
TRBV20-1	TRBJ2-7	many	NA	TGCAGTGCTGTGGGACTCCGGACGTCCGAGCAGTACTTC	CSAVGLRTSEQYF
TRBV7-9	TRBJ2-7	many	NA	TGTGCCAGCAGCTTAGCCTCAGGGATCCCTTGGGACGAGCAGTACTTC	CASSLASGIPWDEQYF
TRBV28	TRBJ1-1	many	NA	TGTGCCAGCAGTCTTGCCGGGTCGAACACTGAAGCTTTCTTT	CASSLAGSNTEAFF
TRBV7-2	TRBJ2-4	many	NA	TGTGCCAGCAGCCCCTTGGGCGTCACCCTAGCCAAAAACATTCAGTACTTC	CASSPLGVTLAKNIQYF
TRBV5-1	TRBJ1-5	many	TRBD1	TGCGCCAGCAGCTTGGATGGACAGGACGATCAGCCCCAGCATTTT	CASSLDGQDDQPQHF
TRBV7-3	TRBJ2-5	many	NA	TGTGCCAGCGGACTCAGGGGGGGACCCACTCAAGAGACCCAGTACTTC	CASGLRGGPTQETQYF
TRBV12-3/TRBV12-4	TRBJ2-6	NA	NA	TGTGCCAGCAGTGTCCTCGGGAGCTCTGGGGCCAACGTCCTGACTTTC	CASSVLGSSGANVLTF
TRBV6-1	TRBJ1-6	NA	NA	TGTGCCAGCAGTCCTTGGACCGTGGGGGACTCACCCCTCCACTTT	CASSPWTVGDSPLHF
TRBV14	TRBJ2-7	many	NA	TGTGCCAGCAGCCGGTACAACTACGAGCAGTACTTC	CASSRYNYEQYF